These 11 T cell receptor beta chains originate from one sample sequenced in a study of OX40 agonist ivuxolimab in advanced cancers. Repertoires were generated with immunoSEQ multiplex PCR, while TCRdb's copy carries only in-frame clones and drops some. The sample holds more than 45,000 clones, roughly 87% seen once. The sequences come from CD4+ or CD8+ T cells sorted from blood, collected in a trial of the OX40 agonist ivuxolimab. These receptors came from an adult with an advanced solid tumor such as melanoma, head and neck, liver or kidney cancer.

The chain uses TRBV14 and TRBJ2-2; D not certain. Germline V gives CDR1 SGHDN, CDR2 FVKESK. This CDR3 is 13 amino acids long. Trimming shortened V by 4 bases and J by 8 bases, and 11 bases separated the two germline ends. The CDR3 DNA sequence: TGTGCCAGCAGCCCCGCCCGTTTGGGGGAGCTGTTTTTT. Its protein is CASSPARLGELFF. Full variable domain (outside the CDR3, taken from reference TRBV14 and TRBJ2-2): EAGVTQFPSHSVIEKGQTVTLRCDPISGHDNLYWYRRVMGKEIKFLLHFVKESKQDESGMPNNRFLAERTGGTYSTLKVQPAELEDSGVYFCASSPARLGELFFGEGSRLTVL.

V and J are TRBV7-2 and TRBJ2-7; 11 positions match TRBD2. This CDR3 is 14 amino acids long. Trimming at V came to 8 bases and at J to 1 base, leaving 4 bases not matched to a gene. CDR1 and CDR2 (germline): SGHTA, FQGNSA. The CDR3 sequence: CASATSGRSYEQYF. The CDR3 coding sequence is TGTGCCAGCGCAACTAGCGGGAGATCCTACGAGCAGTACTTC.

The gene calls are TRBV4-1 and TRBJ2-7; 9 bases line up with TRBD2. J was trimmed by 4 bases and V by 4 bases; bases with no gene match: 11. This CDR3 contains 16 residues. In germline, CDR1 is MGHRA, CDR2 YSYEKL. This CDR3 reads CASSRQEGLARYEQYF. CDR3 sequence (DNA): TGCGCCAGCAGCCGCCAGGAGGGACTAGCACGTTACGAGCAGTACTTC.

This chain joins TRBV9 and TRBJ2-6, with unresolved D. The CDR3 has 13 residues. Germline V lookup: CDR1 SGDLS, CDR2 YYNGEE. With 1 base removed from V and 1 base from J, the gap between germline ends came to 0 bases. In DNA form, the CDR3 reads TGTGCCAGCAGCGTATCTGGGGCCAACGTCCTGACTTTC. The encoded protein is CASSVSGANVLTF.

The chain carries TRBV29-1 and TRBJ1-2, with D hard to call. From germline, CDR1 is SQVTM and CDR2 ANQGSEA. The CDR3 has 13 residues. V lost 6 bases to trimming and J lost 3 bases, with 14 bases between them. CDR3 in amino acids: CSVKTDGHYGYTF. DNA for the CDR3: TGCAGCGTCAAAACGGACGGGCACTATGGCTACACCTTC.

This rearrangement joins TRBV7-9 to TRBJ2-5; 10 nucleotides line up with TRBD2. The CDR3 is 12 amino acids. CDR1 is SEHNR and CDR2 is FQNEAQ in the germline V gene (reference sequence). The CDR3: CASSGRTETQYF. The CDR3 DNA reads TGTGCTTCTAGCGGGAGAACAGAGACCCAGTACTTC.

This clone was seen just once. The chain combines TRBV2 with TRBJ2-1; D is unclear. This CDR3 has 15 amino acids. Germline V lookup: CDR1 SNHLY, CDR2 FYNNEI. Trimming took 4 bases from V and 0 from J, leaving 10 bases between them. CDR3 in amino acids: CASSASGSSYNEQFF. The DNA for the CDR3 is TGTGCCAGCAGTGCCTCAGGTAGCTCCTACAATGAGCAGTTCTTC.

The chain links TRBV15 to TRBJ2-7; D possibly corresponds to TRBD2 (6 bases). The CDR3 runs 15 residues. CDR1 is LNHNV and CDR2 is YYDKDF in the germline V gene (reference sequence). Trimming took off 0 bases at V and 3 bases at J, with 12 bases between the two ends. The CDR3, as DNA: TGTGCCACCAGCAGAGAGGGGGGTCCGTTCTACGAGCAGTACGTC. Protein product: CATSREGGPFYEQYV.

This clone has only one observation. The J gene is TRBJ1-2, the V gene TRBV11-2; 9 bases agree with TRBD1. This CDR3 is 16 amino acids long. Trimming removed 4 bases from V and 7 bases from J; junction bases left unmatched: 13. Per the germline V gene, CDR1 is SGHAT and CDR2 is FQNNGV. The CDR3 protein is CASSYWDRDGRIGYTF. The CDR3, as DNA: TGTGCCAGCAGCTACTGGGACAGGGACGGCCGGATTGGCTACACCTTC.

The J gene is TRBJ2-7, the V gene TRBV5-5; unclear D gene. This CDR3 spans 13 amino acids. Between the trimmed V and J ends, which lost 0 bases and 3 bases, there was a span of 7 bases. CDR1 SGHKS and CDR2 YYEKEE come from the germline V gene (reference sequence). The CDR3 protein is CASSLVSHYEQYF. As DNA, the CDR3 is TGTGCCAGCAGCTTGGTTTCCCACTACGAGCAGTACTTC.

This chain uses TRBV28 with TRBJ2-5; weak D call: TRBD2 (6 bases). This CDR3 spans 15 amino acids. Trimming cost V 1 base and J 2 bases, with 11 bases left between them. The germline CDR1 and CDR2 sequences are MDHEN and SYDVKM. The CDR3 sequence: CASSLYGGGQETQYF. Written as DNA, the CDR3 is TGTGCCAGCAGTTTATATGGAGGAGGGCAAGAGACCCAGTACTTC.